This section outlines one T cell receptor (beta chain) sequence together with its context. As yet, its antigen is unknown. This sample is drawn from a study of PD-1 blockade in classical Hodgkin lymphoma. Overall study findings and caveats: Possibly reflecting disease activity or prior therapy, repertoire differences have causes that remain undefined. Exclusion covered patients beginning nivolumab under 1 year post-ASCT. CD4+ TCR diversity, unlike CD8+, climbed significantly by C4D1. Relative to healthy donors, newly diagnosed patients reportedly had lower baseline TCR diversity, which was reported as lower still in relapsed/refractory patients.

The method was immunoSEQ multiplex PCR; TCRdb's version includes in-frame clones alone and lacks a portion of them. The profile shows more than 85,000 clones, about 92% of them singletons. This sample's time point: cycle 4 day 1 (C4D1), after about 6 weeks of nivolumab. All patients relapsed after autologous stem cell transplantation, and brentuximab vedotin exposure varied. This clonotype was sampled from a human donor with classical Hodgkin lymphoma. Sequences were derived from peripheral blood mononuclear cells (PBMCs), sampled before the fourth cycle of nivolumab.

The CDR3 DNA reads as TGTGCCAGCAGTTACTCCGAACAGCCCCAGCATTTT. Translation gives CASSYSEQPQHF. J is TRBJ1-5 and V is TRBV6-6, with D hard to call. Between the trimmed V and J ends, which lost 0 bases and 7 bases, there was a span of 4 bases. CDR1 and CDR2 from the germline V gene are MNHNY and SVGAGI (reference sequence). There are 12 residues in the CDR3.